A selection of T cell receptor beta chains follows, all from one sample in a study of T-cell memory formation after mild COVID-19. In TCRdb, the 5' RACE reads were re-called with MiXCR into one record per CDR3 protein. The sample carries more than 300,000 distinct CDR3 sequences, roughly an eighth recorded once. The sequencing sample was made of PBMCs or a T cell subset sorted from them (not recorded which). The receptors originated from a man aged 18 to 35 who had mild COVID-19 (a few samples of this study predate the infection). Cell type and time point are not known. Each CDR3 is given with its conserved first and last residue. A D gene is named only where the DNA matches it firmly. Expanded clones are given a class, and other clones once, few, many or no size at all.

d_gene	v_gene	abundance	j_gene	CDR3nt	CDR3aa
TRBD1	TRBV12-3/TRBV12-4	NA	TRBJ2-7	TGTGCCAGCAGTTTAGCGGGACAGAACTACGAGCAGTACTTC	CASSLAGQNYEQYF
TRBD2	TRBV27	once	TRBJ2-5	TGTGCCAGCAGATCATGGGTAGCGGGGGAAGAGACCCAGTACTTC	CASRSWVAGEETQYF
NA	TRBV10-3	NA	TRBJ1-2	TGTGCCATCAGTGAACGGAATAACTATGGCTACACCTTC	CAISERNNYGYTF
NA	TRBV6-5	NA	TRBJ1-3	TGTGCCAGCAGTTACTCGATTTTACAGGGAGGAAACACCATATATTTT	CASSYSILQGGNTIYF
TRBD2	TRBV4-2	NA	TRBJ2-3	TGTGCCAGCAGTCTTCTAGCGGGGGGGGAATCAGATACGCAGTATTTT	CASSLLAGGESDTQYF
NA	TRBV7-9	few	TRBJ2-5	TGTGCCAGCAGCGCTAACACTGGAGAGACCCAGTACTTC	CASSANTGETQYF
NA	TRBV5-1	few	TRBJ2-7	TGCGCCAGCAGCTTGGGGCAGGTGAGGGCCTACGAGCAGTACTTC	CASSLGQVRAYEQYF
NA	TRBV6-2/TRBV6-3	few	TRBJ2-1	TGTGCCAGCAGACGGCGTCCTACAGGGACGTACAATGAGCAGTTCTTC	CASRRRPTGTYNEQFF
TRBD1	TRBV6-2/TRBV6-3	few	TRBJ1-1	TGTGCCAGCAGCAGCCTACAGGGGCGAACTGAAGCTTTCTTT	CASSSLQGRTEAFF
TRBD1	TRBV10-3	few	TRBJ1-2	TGTGCCATCAGGCCAGGGACAGGGGGAAACTATGGCTACACCTTC	CAIRPGTGGNYGYTF
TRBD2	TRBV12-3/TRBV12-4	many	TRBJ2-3	TGTGCCAGCAGTTCCCAGAAGCGGGGGGGTTCAGATACGCAGTATTTT	CASSSQKRGGSDTQYF
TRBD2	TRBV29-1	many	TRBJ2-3	TGCAGCGTTGAAGAAGGGCGGGGGGGCAACACAGATACGCAGTATTTT	CSVEEGRGGNTDTQYF
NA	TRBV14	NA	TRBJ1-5	TGTGCCAGCAGCCAAGGGCCTTGGCAGCCCCAGCATTTT	CASSQGPWQPQHF
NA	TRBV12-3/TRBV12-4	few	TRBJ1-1	TGTGCCAGCGAGGAGGGCGGGAACACTGAAGCTTTCTTT	CASEEGGNTEAFF
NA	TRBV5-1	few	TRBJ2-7	TGCGCCAGCAGACTACACTCGCAGGCAGCTACCTACGAGCAGTACTTC	CASRLHSQAATYEQYF
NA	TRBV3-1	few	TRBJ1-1	TGTGCCAGCAGCCAAGAGGTACCGGGACAAGCTTTCTTT	CASSQEVPGQAFF
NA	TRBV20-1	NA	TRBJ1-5	TGCAGTGCTAGAGATCGGAGGGATCAGCCCCAGCATTTT	CSARDRRDQPQHF
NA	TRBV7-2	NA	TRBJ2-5	TGTGCCAGCAGAACCGGGACGCAAGAGACCCAGTACTTC	CASRTGTQETQYF
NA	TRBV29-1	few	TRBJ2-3	TGCAGCGTTGAGGTTCGGCCGGCAGATACGCAGTATTTT	CSVEVRPADTQYF
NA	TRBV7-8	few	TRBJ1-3	TGTGCCAGCAGCTTAGGGGCGGGTCCGGCTGGAAACACCATATATTTT	CASSLGAGPAGNTIYF
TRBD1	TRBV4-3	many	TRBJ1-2	TGCGCCAGCAGCCGCGACAGGGGGCTAAGCTATGGCTACACCTTC	CASSRDRGLSYGYTF
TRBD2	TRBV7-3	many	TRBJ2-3	TGTGCCAGCAGCTTAGGACTAGCGGATACGCAGTATTTT	CASSLGLADTQYF
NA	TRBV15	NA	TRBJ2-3	TGTGCCACCAGCAGAGAGGGAGGTGCTACAGATACGCAGTATTTT	CATSREGGATDTQYF
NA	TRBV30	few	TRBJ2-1	TGTGCCTGGAGTGTACCGGGGGATGAGCAGTTCTTC	CAWSVPGDEQFF
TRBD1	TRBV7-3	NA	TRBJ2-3	TGTGCCAGCAGGACAGGGACCACAGATACGCAGTATTTT	CASRTGTTDTQYF
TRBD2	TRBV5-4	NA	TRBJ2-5	TGTGCCAGCAGCTTGGCCGCGGGGGTGAGAGAGACCCAGTACTTC	CASSLAAGVRETQYF
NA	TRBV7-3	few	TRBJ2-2	TGTGCCAGCAGCGCATTCTTAAGGGTGACGAACACCGGGGAGCTGTTTTTT	CASSAFLRVTNTGELFF
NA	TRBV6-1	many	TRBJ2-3	TGTGCCAGCAGTGCGAGCCTAGTTACGCAGTATTTT	CASSASLVTQYF
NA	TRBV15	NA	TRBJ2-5	TGTGCCACCAGCAGAACAGTACAAGAGACCCAGTACTTC	CATSRTVQETQYF
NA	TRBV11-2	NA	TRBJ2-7	TGTGCCAGCAGCTTAGTCTGGGAGCAGTACTTC	CASSLVWEQYF
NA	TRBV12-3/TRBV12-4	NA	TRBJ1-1	TGTGCCAGCAGTTATGAGTACACTGAAGCTTTCTTT	CASSYEYTEAFF
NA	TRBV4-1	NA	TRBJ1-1	TGCGCCAGCAGCCAAGCAGGGAGTTTTGGTGAAGCTTTCTTT	CASSQAGSFGEAFF
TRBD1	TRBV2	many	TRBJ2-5	TGTGCCAGCAGGACCGGGACAGGAGGAGAGACCCAGTACTTC	CASRTGTGGETQYF
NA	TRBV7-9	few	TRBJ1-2	TGTGCCAGCAGCCCAGCGGGGGACTGGGGCTACACCTTC	CASSPAGDWGYTF
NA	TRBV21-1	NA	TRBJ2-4	TGTGCCAGCAGCAAACCGCGTGGGGTGGGGCAAGTCCTAGCCAAAAACATTCAGTACTTC	CASSKPRGVGQVLAKNIQYF
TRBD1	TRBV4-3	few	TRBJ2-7	TGCGCCAGCAGCCAACAAGTCCCTTACTCAACAGGGGTCGAGCAGTACTTC	CASSQQVPYSTGVEQYF
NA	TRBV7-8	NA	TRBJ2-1	TGTGCCAGCAGCTTAGGCCGCGGGGTCTACAATGAGCAGTTCTTC	CASSLGRGVYNEQFF
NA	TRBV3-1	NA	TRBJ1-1	TGTGCCAGCAGCCTCGCGGGTTTGGGGGCCGCTGAAGCTTTCTTT	CASSLAGLGAAEAFF